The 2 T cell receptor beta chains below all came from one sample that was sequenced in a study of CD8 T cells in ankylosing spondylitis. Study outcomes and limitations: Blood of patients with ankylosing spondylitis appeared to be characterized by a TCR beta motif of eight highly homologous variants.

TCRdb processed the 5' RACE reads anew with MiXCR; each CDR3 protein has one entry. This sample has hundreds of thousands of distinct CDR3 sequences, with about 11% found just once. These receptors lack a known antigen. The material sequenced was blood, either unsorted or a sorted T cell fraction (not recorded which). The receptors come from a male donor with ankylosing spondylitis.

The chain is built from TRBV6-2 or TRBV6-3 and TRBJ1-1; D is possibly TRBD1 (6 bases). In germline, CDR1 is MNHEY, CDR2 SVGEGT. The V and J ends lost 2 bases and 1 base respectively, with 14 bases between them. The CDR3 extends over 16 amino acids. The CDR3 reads CASSYRIRTENTEAFF. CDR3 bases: TGTGCCAGCAGTTACCGGATACGGACAGAGAACACTGAAGCTTTCTTT.

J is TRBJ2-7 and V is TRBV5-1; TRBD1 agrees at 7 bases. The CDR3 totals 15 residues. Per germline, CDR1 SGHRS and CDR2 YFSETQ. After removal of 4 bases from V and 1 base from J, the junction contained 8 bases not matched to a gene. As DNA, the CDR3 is TGCGCCAGCAGCACGGCTGGGACAGTATCCTACGAGCAGTACTTC. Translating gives CASSTAGTVSYEQYF.